This T cell receptor (beta chain) was obtained from a study of response to subunit inactivated influenza vaccine. Ten or more counts support this clonotype. Its target is unknown. Study-level findings and limits: Authors suggested each seasonal influenza vaccination recruits few new T cells.

TCRdb re-called the RT-PCR reads through MiXCR, storing one row per CDR3 protein. The repertoire has 750,000 to 850,000 distinct CDR3 sequences, roughly 20% of them found once; the top ten carry 11%. The CDR3 spans 13 residues. Germline V gene lookup returns CDR1 MNHEY and CDR2 SVGEGT. Trimming removed 3 bases at V and 5 bases at J, with 10 bases between. The specimen was PBMCs from blood, collected roughly 5 days after vaccination. V usage is TRBV6-2 or TRBV6-3 and J usage is TRBJ2-5; D is ambiguous. This receptor was identified in a man aged 45-65 years who received an inactivated influenza vaccine. CDR3: CASSYEVGETQYF. DNA for the CDR3: TGTGCCAGCAGTTATGAGGTCGGGGAGACCCAGTACTTC.